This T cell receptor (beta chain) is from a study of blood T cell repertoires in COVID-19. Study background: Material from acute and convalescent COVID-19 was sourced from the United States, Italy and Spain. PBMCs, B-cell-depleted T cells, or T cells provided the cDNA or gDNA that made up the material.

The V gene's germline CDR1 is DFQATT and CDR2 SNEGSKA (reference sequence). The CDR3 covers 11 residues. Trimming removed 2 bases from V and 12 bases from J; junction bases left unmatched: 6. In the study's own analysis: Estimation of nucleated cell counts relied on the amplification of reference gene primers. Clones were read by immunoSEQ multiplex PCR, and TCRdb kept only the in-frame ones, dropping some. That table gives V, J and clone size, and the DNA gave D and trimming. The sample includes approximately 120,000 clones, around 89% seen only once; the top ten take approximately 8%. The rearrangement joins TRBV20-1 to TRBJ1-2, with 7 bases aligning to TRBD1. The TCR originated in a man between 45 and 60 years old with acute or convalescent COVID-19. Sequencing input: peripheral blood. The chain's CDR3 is CSARPPGGHTF. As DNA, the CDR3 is TGCAGTGCTAGACCTCCAGGGGGGCACACCTTC.